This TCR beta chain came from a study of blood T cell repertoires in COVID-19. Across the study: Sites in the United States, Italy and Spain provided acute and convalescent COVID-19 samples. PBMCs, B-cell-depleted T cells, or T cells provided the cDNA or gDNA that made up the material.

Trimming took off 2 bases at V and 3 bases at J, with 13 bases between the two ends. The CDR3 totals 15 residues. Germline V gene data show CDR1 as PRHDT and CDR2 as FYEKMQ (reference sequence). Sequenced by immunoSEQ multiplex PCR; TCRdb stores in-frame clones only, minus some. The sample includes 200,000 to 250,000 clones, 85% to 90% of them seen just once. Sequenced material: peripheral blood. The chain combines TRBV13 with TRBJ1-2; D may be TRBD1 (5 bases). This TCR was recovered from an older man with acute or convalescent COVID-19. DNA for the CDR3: TGTGCCAGCAGCTTAAGGCAGGGCGTTTACTATGGCTACACCTTC. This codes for CASSLRQGVYYGYTF. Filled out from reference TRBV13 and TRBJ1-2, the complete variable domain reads AAGVIQSPRHLIKEKRETATLKCYPIPRHDTVYWYQQGPGQDPQFLISFYEKMQSDKGSIPDRFSAQQFSDYHSELNMSSLELGDSALYFCASSLRQGVYYGYTFGSGTRLTVV.